These T cell receptor beta chains were read from a single sample in a study of molecular identifiers for immune sequencing clone quantification. In TCRdb, the PCR reads were re-called with MiXCR into one record per CDR3 protein. This table holds about 510,000 distinct CDR3 sequences, about a fifth found once. Material: naive CD8+ T cells from blood, with Jurkat cell RNA spiked in. The receptors originated from a human donor in good health. Some libraries in this study had Jurkat cell RNA spiked in. Both conserved end residues are part of each CDR3.

CDR3aa: CASSFARGLNTEAFF
v_gene: TRBV12-3/TRBV12-4

CDR3aa: CASSLFGTVNTEAFF
v_gene: TRBV12-3/TRBV12-4

CDR3aa: CASSLLERGATDTQYF
v_gene: TRBV27

CDR3aa: CASSQTGSGANVLTF
v_gene: TRBV28

CDR3aa: CASRTFTGTTNEKLFF
v_gene: TRBV6-5

CDR3aa: CASRPPTGGGIGGNYNEQFF
v_gene: TRBV12-3/TRBV12-4

CDR3aa: CASSYSMSRSYEQYF
v_gene: TRBV6-2/TRBV6-3

CDR3aa: CAWSDRTYNEQFF
v_gene: TRBV30

CDR3aa: CSVDGTGLWRGSYNEQFF
v_gene: TRBV29-1

CDR3aa: CATSEAGTLRRDTQYF
v_gene: TRBV24-1

CDR3aa: CASSEEGGLAWEQYF
v_gene: TRBV6-1

CDR3aa: CASSYSNQAATYEQYF
v_gene: TRBV6-5

CDR3aa: CASSAPGTADQPQHF
v_gene: TRBV7-2

CDR3aa: CASSYGTSGGQYF
v_gene: TRBV5-3

CDR3aa: CASSGTIRSFEAFF
v_gene: TRBV27

CDR3aa: CATMGIGQGPTNEKLFF
v_gene: TRBV15

CDR3aa: CASNKGTLNTEAFF
v_gene: TRBV13

CDR3aa: CASSLKAVPVPDTQYF
v_gene: TRBV7-6

CDR3aa: CASSHVPDMMNTEAFF
v_gene: TRBV4-2

CDR3aa: CASSLRGGPQHF
v_gene: TRBV27

CDR3aa: CASSVEAGSSQETQYF
v_gene: TRBV9

CDR3aa: CASSLLTGGFNEQFF
v_gene: TRBV11-3

CDR3aa: CASSQDPGTGIIHTGELFF
v_gene: TRBV4-3

CDR3aa: CASSFSGNHISTDTQYF
v_gene: TRBV28

CDR3aa: CASSLGLTVTDTQYF
v_gene: TRBV27

CDR3aa: CASRMDGSSGANVLTF
v_gene: TRBV6-2/TRBV6-3

CDR3aa: CASSEGAPSQLVGNTIYF
v_gene: TRBV2

CDR3aa: CASSRNRENTEAFF
v_gene: TRBV5-1

CDR3aa: CASRLYRGFGYTF
v_gene: TRBV6-1

CDR3aa: CASSQDRLSGVYLNTEAFF
v_gene: TRBV14

CDR3aa: CASSFGVSLGETTRNNSPFHF
v_gene: TRBV12-3/TRBV12-4

CDR3aa: CASSLQTSAKFTDTQYF
v_gene: TRBV7-2

CDR3aa: CASSQDARDRGSSYEQYF
v_gene: TRBV3-2

CDR3aa: CAISEFPSSYEQYF
v_gene: TRBV10-3

CDR3aa: CASSYSRAADYEQYF
v_gene: TRBV6-2/TRBV6-3

CDR3aa: CASNQRSDDEQYF
v_gene: TRBV19

CDR3aa: CSARGQEAPGLAEYTGELFF
v_gene: TRBV20-1

CDR3aa: CASSQTGTGTYEQYF
v_gene: TRBV4-3

CDR3aa: CASSSGQGARQTQYF
v_gene: TRBV11-2

CDR3aa: CATSDRTGVRDTGELFF
v_gene: TRBV24-1

CDR3aa: CASLQGTGLGEQYF
v_gene: TRBV2

CDR3aa: CASSLAQRTDYTDTQYF
v_gene: TRBV13

CDR3aa: CACSPRGTSGGKYEQYF
v_gene: TRBV7-8

CDR3aa: CASSQDRGTAYEQYF
v_gene: TRBV4-3

CDR3aa: CASSGTGAGTDTQYF
v_gene: TRBV25-1

CDR3aa: CASRWSLNTEAFF
v_gene: TRBV13

CDR3aa: CASSPDGIDVTEAFF
v_gene: TRBV18

CDR3aa: CASSEGDRGTNEKLFF
v_gene: TRBV6-1